These 2 T cell receptor beta chains originate from one sample sequenced in a study of T cell responses to AZD1222 COVID-19 vaccine. Only in-frame clones appear in the TCRdb table, and some are missing; sequencing was by immunoSEQ multiplex PCR. The data contain roughly 120,000 clones, around 92% of them singletons. Sequenced material: peripheral blood, taken on day 0 of AZD1222 vaccination. These receptors were taken from an adult in good health.

For this clone: One end of the junction fails to match germline, which may point to a read error. Other DNA sequences in the same sample also yield this CDR3. This chain uses TRBV5-6 with TRBJ2-7; 8 nucleotides match TRBD2. The CDR3 is 13 residues long. Germline-derived CDR1 and CDR2 are SGHDT and YYEEEE. CDR3 residues: CASRTGGSGRGDF. CDR3 nucleotides: TGTGCCAGCAGAACGGGGGGGAGCGGGAGAGGGGATTTC.

This clone has only one observation. The chain is built from TRBV5-6 and TRBJ2-7; D ambiguous. The V end lost 4 bases, the J end lost 2 bases, and 13 bases lay between the germline ends. Germline CDR1 is SGHDT and CDR2 is YYEEEE. The CDR3 covers 14 residues. The CDR3 reads CASSPTHGAYEQYF. The CDR3 DNA reads TGTGCCAGCAGCCCTACACATGGGGCCTACGAGCAGTACTTC.